Reported below is one T cell receptor beta chain. The data stem from a study of blood T cell repertoires in COVID-19. Only in-frame clones appear in the TCRdb table, and some are missing; sequencing was by immunoSEQ multiplex PCR. The sample has roughly 420,000 clones, 70% to 90% seen once. Between the trimmed V and J ends, which lost 4 bases and 0 bases, there was a span of 12 bases. Germline assignment: CDR1 GTSNPN and CDR2 SVGIG (reference sequence). The CDR3 loop spans 14 amino acids. This receptor was taken from a woman in her twenties or thirties with acute COVID-19. The sample consisted of PBMCs or T cells enriched from blood (not recorded which). This sequence joins TRBV30 and TRBJ1-1, with D possibly TRBD1 on 5 matching bases. The CDR3 sequence is CAWTLGTMNTEAFF. The CDR3 bases are TGTGCCTGGACTCTGGGGACTATGAACACTGAAGCTTTCTTT.